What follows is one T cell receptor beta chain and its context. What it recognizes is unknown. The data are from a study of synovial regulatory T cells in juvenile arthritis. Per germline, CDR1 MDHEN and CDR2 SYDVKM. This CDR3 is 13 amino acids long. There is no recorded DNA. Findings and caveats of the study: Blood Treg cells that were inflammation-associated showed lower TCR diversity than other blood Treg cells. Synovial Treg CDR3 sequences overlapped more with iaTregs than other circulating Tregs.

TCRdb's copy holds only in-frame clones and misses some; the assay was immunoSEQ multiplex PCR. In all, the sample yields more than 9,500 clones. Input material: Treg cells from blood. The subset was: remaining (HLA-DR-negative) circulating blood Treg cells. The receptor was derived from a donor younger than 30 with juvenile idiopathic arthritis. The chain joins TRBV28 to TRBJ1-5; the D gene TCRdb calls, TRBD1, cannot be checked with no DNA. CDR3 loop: CASRGTGYQPQHF.